The 26 T cell receptor beta chains given below trace back to one sample, sequenced in a study of blood T cell repertoires in COVID-19. Sequenced by immunoSEQ multiplex PCR; TCRdb stores in-frame clones only, minus some. This repertoire shows some 52,000 clones, less than 90% found once; its top ten account for over 2%. Sequencing was performed on peripheral blood. All receptors derive from a man aged 50-60 years with acute or convalescent COVID-19.

This rearrangement joins TRBV12-3 or TRBV12-4 to TRBJ1-1; a possible D gene is TRBD1 (5 bases). Trimming cost V 5 bases and J 7 bases, with 14 bases left between them. The CDR3 contains 13 residues. The CDR3 sequence: CASSMTPGNEAFF. The CDR3, as DNA: TGTGCCAGCAGTATGACTCCAGGGAATGAAGCTTTCTTT.

J is TRBJ2-3 and V is TRBV28; D perhaps matches TRBD2 (6 bases). The germline V and J ends were trimmed by 1 base and 1 base, with 9 bases remaining between them. Germline V gene data show CDR1 as MDHEN and CDR2 as SYDVKM. CDR3 length: 15 residues. The CDR3 DNA reads TGTGCCAGCAGTTTATTCGGCGGGGGCACAGATACGCAGTATTTT. This translates into CASSLFGGGTDTQYF.

Turning to this clone: Compared with germline, one end of the junction differs, possibly owing to a read error. The chain uses TRBV5-4 and TRBJ2-7, with D possibly TRBD1 on 8 matching bases. Germline CDR1 SGHNT, CDR2 YYREEE (reference sequence). This CDR3 spans 14 amino acids. CDR3 coding DNA: TGTGCCAGCAGCCCACAGGGGGGGTCCTCCGAGCAGTACTTC. Its translation: CASSPQGGSSEQYF. Filled out from reference TRBV5-4 and TRBJ2-7, the complete variable domain reads ETGVTQSPTHLIKTRGQQVTLRCSSQSGHNTVSWYQQALGQGPQFIFQYYREEENGRGNFPPRFSGLQFPNYSSELNVNALELDDSALYLCASSPQGGSSEQYFGPGTRLTVT.

The rearrangement uses TRBV9 and TRBJ2-1, with TRBD1 identical over 11 bases. V lost 4 bases and J lost 6; bases outside the gene matches: 6. The germline CDR1 and CDR2 sequences are SGDLS and YYNGEE. CDR3 length equals 15 residues. CDR3: CASSFSGTGGNEQFF. In DNA form, the CDR3 reads TGTGCCAGCAGCTTTTCCGGGACAGGGGGCAATGAGCAGTTCTTC.

The gene calls are TRBV6-1 and TRBJ2-2, with a weak D call TRBD2 (5 bases). Germline V CDR1 and CDR2: MNHNS, SASEGT. This CDR3 contains 16 residues. The V and J ends lost 3 bases and 4 bases respectively, with 15 bases between them. The CDR3 bases are TGTGCCAGCAGTGATGTGAGGGCGAGATCCACCGGGGAGCTGTTTTTT. Translation: CASSDVRARSTGELFF.

This chain links TRBV12-5 with TRBJ1-1; 8 nucleotides agree with TRBD1. From germline, CDR1 is LGHNT and CDR2 FRNRAP. The J segment lost 6 bases and the V segment lost 0 bases, leaving 6 bases of the junction unmatched. This CDR3 contains 15 residues. CDR3 in DNA: TGTGCTAGTGGTTTGGTCGTTGGACAGGGCGCTGAAGCTTTCTTT. It is translated as CASGLVVGQGAEAFF.

The chain couples TRBV14 to TRBJ1-6; a possible D gene is TRBD1 (5 bases). The V gene lost 2 bases and the J gene lost 10 bases, with 9 bases spanning the gap. Germline lookup yields CDR1 SGHDN and CDR2 FVKESK. CDR3 length equals 13 residues. The CDR3 here is CASSQQGSSPLHF. The CDR3 bases are TGTGCCAGCAGCCAACAGGGAAGCTCACCCCTCCACTTT.

The rearrangement links TRBV28 to TRBJ1-2; a possible D gene is TRBD1 (5 bases). There are 14 residues in the CDR3. V was pared by 4 bases and J by 0 bases, with 9 bases between. Germline V lookup: CDR1 MDHEN, CDR2 SYDVKM. The DNA of the CDR3 is TGTGCCAGCAGTTGGACAACTCCTAACTATGGCTACACCTTC. Translation: CASSWTTPNYGYTF.

The chain employs TRBV5-5 and TRBJ2-2; 7 bases are a match to TRBD1. The CDR3 spans 16 residues. The V and J ends lost 1 base and 1 base, in that order; junction bases with no gene match: 4. Germline CDR1 SGHKS, CDR2 YYEKEE (reference sequence). The CDR3 DNA reads TGTGCCAGCAGCTTGTGGGGGACAGTGAACACCGGGGAGCTGTTTTTT. It encodes CASSLWGTVNTGELFF. The entire variable domain, with the rest obtained from reference TRBV5-5 and TRBJ2-2, is as follows: DAGVTQSPTHLIKTRGQQVTLRCSPISGHKSVSWYQQVLGQGPQFIFQYYEKEERGRGNFPDRFSARQFPNYSSELNVNALLLGDSALYLCASSLWGTVNTGELFFGEGSRLTVL.

The chain couples TRBV27 to TRBJ2-7; 10 positions agree with TRBD2. CDR3 length: 13 residues. With V trimmed by 6 bases and J by 12 bases, 11 bases remained unmatched. CDR1 and CDR2 from the germline V gene are MNHEY and SMNVEV (reference sequence). CDR3 residues: CASSPSGRALWYF. CDR3 nucleotide sequence: TGTGCCAGCAGCCCCAGCGGGAGGGCCTTGTGGTACTTC.

The chain combines TRBV5-4 with TRBJ2-7; 8 bases are a match to TRBD2. The length of the CDR3 is 14 residues. The germline V gene encodes CDR1 SGHNT and CDR2 YYREEE (reference sequence). J was trimmed by 0 bases and V by 2 bases; bases with no gene match: 1. CDR3 sequence: CASSFSGNSYEQYF. The DNA of the CDR3 is TGTGCCAGCAGCTTTAGCGGGAACTCCTACGAGCAGTACTTC.

J is TRBJ2-7 and V is TRBV5-1; maybe TRBD1 (5 bases). This CDR3 comprises 12 residues. Germline loops: CDR1 SGHRS, CDR2 YFSETQ. Trimming took off 5 bases at V and 1 base at J, with 7 bases between the two ends. The CDR3 protein is CASRDTSYEQYF. The CDR3 DNA reads TGCGCCAGCAGGGACACGTCCTACGAGCAGTACTTC. The full variable domain, rest sourced from reference TRBV5-1 and TRBJ2-7, is KAGVTQTPRYLIKTRGQQVTLSCSPISGHRSVSWYQQTPGQGLQFLFEYFSETQRNKGNFPGRFSGRQFSNSRSEMNVSTLELGDSALYLCASRDTSYEQYFGPGTRLTVT.

The CDR3 nucleotides read TGTGCCAGCAGTCGGCTGGGACTACCGGGAAATGAGCAGTTCTTC. Amino acid sequence: CASSRLGLPGNEQFF. The genes are TRBV6-5 and TRBJ2-1, with TRBD2 matching 7 bases. The CDR3 totals 15 residues. V shed 5 bases and J 7 bases; nucleotides not matched to a gene: 11. The germline gives CDR1 MNHEY, CDR2 SVGAGI.

The genes are TRBV5-1 and TRBJ1-1, with 7 bases lining up with TRBD1. Trimming at V came to 4 bases and at J to 2 bases, leaving 11 bases not matched to a gene. The germline gives CDR1 SGHRS, CDR2 YFSETQ. This CDR3 contains 16 residues. The CDR3 reads CASSLGTARANTEAFF. CDR3 DNA sequence: TGCGCCAGCAGCCTCGGGACAGCTCGAGCTAACACTGAAGCTTTCTTT.

This clone is a singleton in its sample. The genes are TRBV7-8 and TRBJ1-2; the D gene is possibly TRBD1 (5 bases). This CDR3 is 19 amino acids long. Germline V gene data show CDR1 as SGHVS and CDR2 as FQNEAQ. Trimming cost V 7 bases and J 3 bases, with 30 bases left between them. CDR3: CASTPRRLGLQEGDYGYTF. CDR3 DNA sequence: TGTGCCAGCACTCCCAGACGGCTGGGTTTGCAGGAAGGGGACTATGGCTACACCTTC. The full variable domain, its missing parts supplied by reference TRBV7-8 and TRBJ1-2, is GAGVSQSPRYKVAKRGQDVALRCDPISGHVSLFWYQQALGQGPEFLTYFQNEAQLDKSGLPSDRFFAERPEGSVSTLKIQRTQQEDSAVYLCASTPRRLGLQEGDYGYTFGSGTRLTVV.

The chain recombines TRBV6-5 with TRBJ2-2; the D is unclear. Between the trimmed V and J ends, which lost 2 bases and 1 base, there was a span of 11 bases. CDR3 length: 16 residues. Germline CDR1 and CDR2: MNHEY and SVGAGI. The CDR3 coding sequence is TGTGCCAGCAGTTACGTACTCGGTATGAACACCGGGGAGCTGTTTTTT. This translates into CASSYVLGMNTGELFF.

CDR3 residues: CASSYGLAGGETQYF. The CDR3 nucleotides are TGCGCCAGCAGCTACGGACTAGCGGGAGGAGAGACCCAGTACTTC. The V call is TRBV5-1, the J call TRBJ2-5; 14 positions match TRBD2. This CDR3 contains 15 residues. Germline-derived CDR1 and CDR2 are SGHRS and YFSETQ. V lost 3 bases to trimming and J lost 4 bases; unmatched junction nucleotides: 2.

The chain recombines TRBV20-1 with TRBJ2-5; D unresolved. V was pared by 4 bases and J by 2 bases, with 2 bases between. The CDR3 consists of 10 residues. CDR1 and CDR2 from the germline V gene are DFQATT and SNEGSKA (reference sequence). The CDR3 coding sequence is TGCAGTGCTACTCAAGAGACCCAGTACTTC. Translating it yields CSATQETQYF.

The chain recombines TRBV7-8 with TRBJ2-1; maybe TRBD2 (6 bases). This CDR3 contains 16 residues. V was cut by 1 base and J by 8 bases, with 18 bases left in between. From germline, CDR1 is SGHVS and CDR2 FQNEAQ. The CDR3 spells CASSLEGTLISDEQFF. CDR3 nucleotides: TGTGCCAGCAGCTTAGAAGGGACTCTGATAAGCGATGAGCAGTTCTTC.

The gene calls are TRBV7-9 and TRBJ2-1, with unresolved D. The CDR3 loop spans 17 amino acids. CDR1 is SEHNR and CDR2 is FQNEAQ in the germline V gene (reference sequence). V was clipped by 5 bases and J by 0 bases, with 17 bases between them. The CDR3 here is CASSPTPLIRSYNEQFF. CDR3 sequence (DNA): TGTGCCAGCAGCCCGACTCCCCTCATCCGCTCCTACAATGAGCAGTTCTTC.

V is TRBV6-4 and J is TRBJ2-2; 10 nucleotides line up with TRBD2. The ends lost 3 bases at V and 2 bases at J; junction bases unmatched: 6. Germline CDR1 and CDR2: MRHNA and SNTAGT. The CDR3 covers 17 residues. The CDR3 is CASSDSGLAHNTGELFF. In DNA form, the CDR3 reads TGTGCCAGCAGTGATTCGGGACTAGCGCATAACACCGGGGAGCTGTTTTTT.

J is TRBJ1-1 and V is TRBV19, with D unresolved. Per germline, CDR1 LNHDA and CDR2 SQIVND (reference sequence). This CDR3 spans 15 amino acids. The V end lost 3 bases, the J end lost 1 base, and 12 bases lay between the germline ends. The CDR3 region has the DNA TGTGCCAGTAGTATTGTACCGGGGAGGAACACTGAAGCTTTCTTT. The encoded protein is CASSIVPGRNTEAFF.

This clone has a handful of counts. The genes are TRBV9 and TRBJ2-2; the match to TRBD2 covers 7 bases. J lost 2 bases, V lost 5 bases, and 6 bases had no gene match. The CDR3 is 15 residues long. Per germline, CDR1 SGDLS and CDR2 YYNGEE. The CDR3 here is CASSGPGLNTGELFF. CDR3 bases: TGTGCCAGCAGTGGACCGGGACTAAACACCGGGGAGCTGTTTTTT.

This clone came up a few times. V is TRBV18 and J is TRBJ2-7; 11 positions agree with TRBD1. Trimming cost V 6 bases and J 5 bases; bases outside gene matches: 12. Germline CDR1 KGHSH, CDR2 LQKENI. The CDR3 covers 16 residues. The CDR3 sequence: CASSQPKGTGGHEQYF. The CDR3 DNA sequence: TGTGCCAGCTCCCAACCTAAGGGGACAGGGGGTCACGAGCAGTACTTC.

This clone came up a few times. The chain employs TRBV7-9 and TRBJ2-1; D is undetermined. This CDR3 is 13 amino acids long. Germline V lookup: CDR1 SEHNR, CDR2 FQNEAQ (reference sequence). With 4 bases removed from V and 11 bases from J, the gap between germline ends came to 15 bases. The CDR3 loop is CASSSTLSHQQFF. In nucleotides, the CDR3 is TGTGCCAGCAGCTCTACCTTGAGCCACCAGCAGTTCTTC.

This chain connects TRBV5-1 to TRBJ1-5; 11 bases agree with TRBD1. The CDR3 is made up of 16 amino acids. V lost 0 bases, J lost 6 bases, and 5 bases stayed unmatched. Per the germline V gene, CDR1 is SGHRS and CDR2 is YFSETQ. Here the CDR3 DNA reads TGCGCCAGCAGCTTGGCGCCGGGACAGGGGGGTCAGCCCCAGCATTTT. It translates to CASSLAPGQGGQPQHF.